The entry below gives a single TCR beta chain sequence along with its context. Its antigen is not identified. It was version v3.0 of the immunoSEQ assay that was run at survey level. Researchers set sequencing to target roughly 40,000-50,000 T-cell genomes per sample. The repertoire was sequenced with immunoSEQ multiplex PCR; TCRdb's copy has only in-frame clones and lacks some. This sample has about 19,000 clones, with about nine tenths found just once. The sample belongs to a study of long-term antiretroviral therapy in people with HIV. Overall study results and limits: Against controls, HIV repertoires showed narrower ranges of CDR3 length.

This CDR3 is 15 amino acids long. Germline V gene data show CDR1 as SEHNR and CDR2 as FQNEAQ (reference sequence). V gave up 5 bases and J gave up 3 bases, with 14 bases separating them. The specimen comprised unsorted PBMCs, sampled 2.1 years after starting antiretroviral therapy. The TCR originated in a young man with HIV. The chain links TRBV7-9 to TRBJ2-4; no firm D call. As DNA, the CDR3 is TGTGCCAGCAGCCAAATAAAGGGTGGCAAAAACATTCAGTACTTC. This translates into CASSQIKGGKNIQYF.